This note documents a single TCR beta chain sequence. Its antigen is currently unknown. This sample was included in a study of T cells in Graves' hyperthyroidism and ophthalmopathy. Study conclusions and caveats: Before onset, by a median of around six months, the model predicted ophthalmopathy.

Germline-derived CDR1 and CDR2 are MDHEN and SYDVKM. CDR3 length: 15 residues. The V gene lost 6 bases and the J gene lost 0 bases, with 14 bases spanning the gap. The study included ophthalmopathy patients with Clinical Activity Score at least 3, NOSPECS grade at least 4 and duration under 3 months. Amplification of TCR beta CDR3 regions was performed using RNA transcripts as template. RT-PCR in the first round (using the HTBI primer set) targeted the TCR CDR3. MiXCR, run by TCRdb on the multiplex PCR reads, gives a single entry per CDR3 protein. The sample records 490,000 or so distinct CDR3 sequences, roughly 22% being singletons.

The rearrangement joins TRBV28 to TRBJ1-1; no clear D gene. This clonotype was obtained from a woman between 65 and 79 years old with Graves' ophthalmopathy. The specimen sequenced was blood. Written as DNA, the CDR3 is TGTGCCAGCAGACCGAGCACCCAAATGAACACTGAAGCTTTCTTT. As protein: CASRPSTQMNTEAFF.